This section outlines one TCR beta chain sequence together with its context. CDR3 length equals 16 residues. The germline V gene encodes CDR1 SGHRS and CDR2 YFSETQ. The V end lost 0 bases, the J end lost 8 bases, and 18 bases lay between the germline ends. The data were taken from a study of shared clonotypes between healthy human individuals. About the study: Every donor yielded three CD4 naive, three CD4 memory, two CD8 naive and one CD8 memory plate.

On sorted subsets, replicate PCRs used roughly 190 ng DNA, or some 28,000 T cell genomes. Sequencing was performed with immunoSEQ multiplex PCR; in TCRdb, only in-frame clones are kept and a portion is missing. The sample carries 150,000 to 200,000 clones, approximately 95% recorded once. This TCR was sampled from a woman aged 25 to 39 in good health. Sequenced sample: naive CD4+ T cells sorted from blood. The subset is: CD45RA+ positively selected. V is TRBV5-1 and J is TRBJ2-1; D could derive from TRBD1 or TRBD2 (5 bases each). The CDR3 sequence is CASSLAGAGYVDEQFF. The DNA of the CDR3 is TGCGCCAGCAGCTTGGCCGGGGCAGGGTACGTCGATGAGCAGTTCTTC.